This T cell receptor (beta chain) was profiled in a study of shared clonotypes between healthy human individuals. Assay: immunoSEQ multiplex PCR; the TCRdb copy retains only in-frame clones and omits some. The data hold about 2 million clones, with approximately 95% observed a single time. Study-wide results and caveats: Clonotypes shared by all four donors outscored non-shared clonotypes in generation probability. Sampling used blood alone; tissue repertoires probably differ.

This CDR3 spans 15 amino acids. The germline V and J ends were trimmed by 4 bases and 4 bases, with 17 bases remaining between them. Germline CDR1 SGHRS, CDR2 YFSETQ. The naive CD8 population came from CD45RO-negative cells selected for CCR7, without terminally differentiated effector memory CD45RA+ cells. Worth noting for this clone: Its antigen is still unknown.

The clonotype was recovered from a man aged 18 to 29 in good health. Sequenced input: naive CD8+ T cells sorted from blood. The chain has TRBV5-1 and TRBJ1-1, with D possibly matching TRBD1 (6 bases). Here the CDR3 reads CASSLTGARGTEAFF. CDR3 sequence (DNA): TGCGCCAGCAGCCTAACGGGGGCGCGAGGCACTGAAGCTTTCTTT. Variable domain in full (rest from reference TRBV5-1 and TRBJ1-1): KAGVTQTPRYLIKTRGQQVTLSCSPISGHRSVSWYQQTPGQGLQFLFEYFSETQRNKGNFPGRFSGRQFSNSRSEMNVSTLELGDSALYLCASSLTGARGTEAFFGQGTRLTVV.